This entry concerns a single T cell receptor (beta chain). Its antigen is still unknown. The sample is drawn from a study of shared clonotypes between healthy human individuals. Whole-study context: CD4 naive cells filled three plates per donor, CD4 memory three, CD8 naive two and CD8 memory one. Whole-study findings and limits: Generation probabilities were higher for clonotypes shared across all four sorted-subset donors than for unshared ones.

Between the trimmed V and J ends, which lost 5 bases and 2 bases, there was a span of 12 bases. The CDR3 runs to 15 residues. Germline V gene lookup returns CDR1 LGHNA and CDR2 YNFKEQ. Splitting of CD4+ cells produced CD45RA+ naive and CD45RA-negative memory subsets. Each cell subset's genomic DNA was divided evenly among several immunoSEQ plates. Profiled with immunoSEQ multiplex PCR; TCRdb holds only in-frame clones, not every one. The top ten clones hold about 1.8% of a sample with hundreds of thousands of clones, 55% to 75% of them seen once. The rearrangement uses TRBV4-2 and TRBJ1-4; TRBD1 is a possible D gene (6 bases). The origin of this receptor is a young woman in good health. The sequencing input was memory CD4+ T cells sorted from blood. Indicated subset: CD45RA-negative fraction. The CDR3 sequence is CASSEKGGTNEKLFF. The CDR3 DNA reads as TGTGCCAGCAGCGAGAAAGGGGGGACTAATGAAAAACTGTTTTTT.